This T cell receptor beta chain was recovered during a study of graft-versus-host responses after intestinal transplantation. Study background: Each of the recipients got a multivisceral, liver-intestinal, or isolated intestinal transplant. After anti-thymocyte globulin induction, recipients took tacrolimus and steroids for 2 to 3 years. Study observations and caveats: Researchers found peak circulating GvH clone levels linked to early post-transplant HvG declines. Detected in recipient marrow were GvH clones, some of which were first observed in ileum or blood.

This clone was seen once. What it binds is not known. Generated by immunoSEQ multiplex PCR, the TCRdb table keeps only in-frame clones and is missing some. The sample carries more than 50,000 clones, about 89% recorded once. Graft tissue processing released intraepithelial and lamina propria lymphocytes. The V and J ends lost 4 bases and 2 bases respectively, with 13 bases between them. Germline V gives CDR1 SGHDT, CDR2 YYEEEE. CDR3 length equals 15 residues. The material sequenced was ileum tissue, taken more than 350 days after transplant. The sequence came from a human patient who received an intestinal transplant, so some T cells may come from the graft donor. J is TRBJ2-1 and V is TRBV5-6; D is tentatively TRBD1 or TRBD2 (5 bases each). The DNA of the CDR3 is TGTGCCAGCAGCGTGAGGGGTTACCCCTACAATGAGCAGTTCTTC. Its protein is CASSVRGYPYNEQFF.